These T cell receptor beta chains were read from a single sample in a study of vaccination and CD4 T cells after COVID-19. TCRdb recomputed calls from the PCR reads with MiXCR, one row per CDR3 protein. The sample has several thousand distinct CDR3 sequences, approximately 45% seen once. What these receptors recognize is not known. Sequenced: CD4+ T cells from blood, cultured in vitro. The origin of the receptors is a human donor who had recovered from COVID-19. Each CDR3 is given with its conserved first and last residue. A D gene is named only where the DNA matches it firmly. Size is omitted from some rows. Given values are once, few, many or a class for expanded clones.

CDR3 protein: CASSQYPGLARYEQYF
CDR3 DNA: TGTGCCAGCAGCCAATACCCGGGACTAGCGAGATACGAGCAGTACTTC
V gene: TRBV6-2/TRBV6-3
D gene: TRBD2
J gene: TRBJ2-7
clone size: NA

CDR3 protein: CASSSTGASEAFF
CDR3 DNA: TGTGCCAGCAGCTCCACCGGGGCCTCTGAAGCTTTCTTT
V gene: TRBV7-3
D gene: NA
J gene: TRBJ1-1
clone size: few

CDR3 protein: CAGGGFRYGYTF
CDR3 DNA: TGTGCCGGGGGAGGGTTTCGCTATGGCTACACCTTC
V gene: TRBV6-1
D gene: NA
J gene: TRBJ1-2
clone size: few

CDR3 protein: CSAPPLDRNYEQYF
CDR3 DNA: TGCAGTGCCCCGCCCCTGGATAGAAACTACGAGCAGTACTTC
V gene: TRBV20-1
D gene: NA
J gene: TRBJ2-7
clone size: NA

CDR3 protein: CASSEGRDGGKLFF
CDR3 DNA: TGTGCCAGCAGTGAAGGCAGGGATGGGGGAAAACTGTTTTTT
V gene: TRBV2
D gene: NA
J gene: TRBJ1-4
clone size: medium-sized

CDR3 protein: CASSGGSFRTTF
CDR3 DNA: TGTGCCAGCAGTGGCGGCAGTTTCAGAACCACCTTC
V gene: TRBV6-1
D gene: NA
J gene: TRBJ1-2
clone size: NA

CDR3 protein: CASTSNRANYGYTF
CDR3 DNA: TGTGCCAGCACCTCCAACCGAGCTAACTATGGCTACACCTTC
V gene: TRBV18
D gene: NA
J gene: TRBJ1-2
clone size: NA

CDR3 protein: CASSLDGGKETQYF
CDR3 DNA: TGTGCCAGCAGCTTAGATGGGGGAAAGGAGACCCAGTACTTC
V gene: TRBV7-6
D gene: NA
J gene: TRBJ2-5
clone size: medium-sized

CDR3 protein: CASSLYGQNTEAFF
CDR3 DNA: TGCGCCAGCAGCTTGTATGGGCAGAACACTGAAGCTTTCTTT
V gene: TRBV5-1
D gene: NA
J gene: TRBJ1-1
clone size: few

CDR3 protein: CASSQGRGFVGTDTQYF
CDR3 DNA: TGCGCCAGCAGCCAAGGGAGGGGTTTCGTGGGCACAGATACGCAGTATTTT
V gene: TRBV4-1
D gene: NA
J gene: TRBJ2-3
clone size: NA

CDR3 protein: CATSEPGTSGSDEQFF
CDR3 DNA: TGTGCCACCAGTGAGCCCGGGACTAGCGGGAGTGATGAGCAGTTCTTC
V gene: TRBV24-1
D gene: TRBD2
J gene: TRBJ2-1
clone size: NA

CDR3 protein: CASSSQPGTEAFF
CDR3 DNA: TGTGCCAGCAGCTCGCAACCGGGGACTGAAGCTTTCTTT
V gene: TRBV7-3
D gene: NA
J gene: TRBJ1-1
clone size: NA

CDR3 protein: CAIREGANYGYTF
CDR3 DNA: TGTGCCATCAGGGAGGGGGCTAACTATGGCTACACCTTC
V gene: TRBV10-3
D gene: NA
J gene: TRBJ1-2
clone size: few

CDR3 protein: CASSRSGRDNQPQHF
CDR3 DNA: TGCGCCAGCAGCCGATCCGGACGGGACAATCAGCCCCAGCATTTT
V gene: TRBV4-1
D gene: NA
J gene: TRBJ1-5
clone size: NA

CDR3 protein: CSARDGTSGGITDTQYF
CDR3 DNA: TGCAGTGCTAGAGATGGGACTAGCGGGGGGATCACAGATACGCAGTATTTT
V gene: TRBV20-1
D gene: TRBD2
J gene: TRBJ2-3
clone size: NA

CDR3 protein: CASSQDPYAEAFF
CDR3 DNA: TGCGCCAGCAGCCAAGACCCGTACGCTGAAGCTTTCTTT
V gene: TRBV4-3
D gene: NA
J gene: TRBJ1-1
clone size: NA